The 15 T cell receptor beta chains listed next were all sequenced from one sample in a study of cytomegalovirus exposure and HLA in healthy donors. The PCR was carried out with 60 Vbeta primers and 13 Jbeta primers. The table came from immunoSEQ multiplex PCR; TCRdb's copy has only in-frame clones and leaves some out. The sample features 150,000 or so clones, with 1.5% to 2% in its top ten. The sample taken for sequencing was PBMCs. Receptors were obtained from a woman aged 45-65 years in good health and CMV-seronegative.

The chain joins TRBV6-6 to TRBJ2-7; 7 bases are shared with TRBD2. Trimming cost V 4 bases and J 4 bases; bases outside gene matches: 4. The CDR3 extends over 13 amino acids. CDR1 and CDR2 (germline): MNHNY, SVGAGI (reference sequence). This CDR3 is CASSSAGLYEQYF. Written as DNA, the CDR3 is TGTGCCAGCAGTTCAGCGGGGTTATACGAGCAGTACTTC.

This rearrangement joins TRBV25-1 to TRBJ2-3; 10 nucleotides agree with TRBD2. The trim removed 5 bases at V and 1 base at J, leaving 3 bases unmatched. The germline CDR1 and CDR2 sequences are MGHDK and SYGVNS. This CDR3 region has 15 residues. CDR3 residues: CASSTGTSGTDTQYF. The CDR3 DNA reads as TGTGCCAGCAGTACCGGGACTAGCGGCACAGATACGCAGTATTTT.

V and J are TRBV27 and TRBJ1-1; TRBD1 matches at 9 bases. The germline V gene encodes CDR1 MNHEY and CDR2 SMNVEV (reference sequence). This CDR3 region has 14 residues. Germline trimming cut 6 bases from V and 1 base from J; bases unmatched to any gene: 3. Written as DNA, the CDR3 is TGTGCCAGCAGCAGGGACAGGGAGAACACTGAAGCTTTCTTT. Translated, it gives CASSRDRENTEAFF.

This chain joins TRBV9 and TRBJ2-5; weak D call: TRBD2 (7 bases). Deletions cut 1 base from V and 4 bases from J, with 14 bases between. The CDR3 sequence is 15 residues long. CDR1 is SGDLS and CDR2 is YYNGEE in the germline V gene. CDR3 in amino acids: CASSVRGGRGETQYF. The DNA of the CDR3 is TGTGCCAGCAGCGTAAGGGGGGGAAGGGGAGAGACCCAGTACTTC.

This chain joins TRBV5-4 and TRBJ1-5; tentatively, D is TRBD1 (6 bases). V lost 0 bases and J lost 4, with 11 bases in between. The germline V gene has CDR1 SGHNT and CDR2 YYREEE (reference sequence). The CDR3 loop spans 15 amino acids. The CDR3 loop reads CASSLAGGGNQPQHF. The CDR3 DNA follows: TGTGCCAGCAGCTTGGCGGGGGGCGGGAATCAGCCCCAGCATTTT.

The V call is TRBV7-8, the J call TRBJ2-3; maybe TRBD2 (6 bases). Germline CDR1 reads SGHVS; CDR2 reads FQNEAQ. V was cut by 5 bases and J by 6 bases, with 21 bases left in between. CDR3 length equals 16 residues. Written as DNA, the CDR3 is TGTGCCAGCAGCCTCGCGGGGCTAGCGAGTATGGATACGCAGTATTTT. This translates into CASSLAGLASMDTQYF.

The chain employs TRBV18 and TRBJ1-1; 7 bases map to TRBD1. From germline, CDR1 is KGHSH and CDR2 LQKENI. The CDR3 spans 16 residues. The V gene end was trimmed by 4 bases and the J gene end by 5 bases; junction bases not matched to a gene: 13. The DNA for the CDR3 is TGTGCCAGCTCACAACAATCGACAGGGATGGGGACTGAAGCTTTCTTT. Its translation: CASSQQSTGMGTEAFF.

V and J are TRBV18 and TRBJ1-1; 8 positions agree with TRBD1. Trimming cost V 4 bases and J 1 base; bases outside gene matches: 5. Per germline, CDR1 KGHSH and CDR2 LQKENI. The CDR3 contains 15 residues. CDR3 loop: CASSLDRAENTEAFF. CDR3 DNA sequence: TGTGCCAGCTCACTGGACAGGGCCGAGAACACTGAAGCTTTCTTT.

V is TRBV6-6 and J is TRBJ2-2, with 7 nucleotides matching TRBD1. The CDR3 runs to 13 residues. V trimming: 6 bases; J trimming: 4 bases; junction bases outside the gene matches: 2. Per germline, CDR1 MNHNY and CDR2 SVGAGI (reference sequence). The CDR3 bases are TGTGCCAGCAGGACAGGGTCCACCGGGGAGCTGTTTTTT. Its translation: CASRTGSTGELFF.

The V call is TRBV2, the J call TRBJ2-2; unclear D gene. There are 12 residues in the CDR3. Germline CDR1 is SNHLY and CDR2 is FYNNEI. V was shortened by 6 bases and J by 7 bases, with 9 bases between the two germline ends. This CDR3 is CASSYVIGELFF. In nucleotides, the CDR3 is TGTGCCAGCAGCTATGTGATCGGGGAGCTGTTTTTT.

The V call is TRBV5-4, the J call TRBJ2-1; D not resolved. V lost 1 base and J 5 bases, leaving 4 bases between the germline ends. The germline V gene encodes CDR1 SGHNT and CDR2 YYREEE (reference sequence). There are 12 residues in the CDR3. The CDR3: CASSLSNNEQFF. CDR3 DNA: TGTGCCAGCAGCTTGTCAAACAATGAGCAGTTCTTC.

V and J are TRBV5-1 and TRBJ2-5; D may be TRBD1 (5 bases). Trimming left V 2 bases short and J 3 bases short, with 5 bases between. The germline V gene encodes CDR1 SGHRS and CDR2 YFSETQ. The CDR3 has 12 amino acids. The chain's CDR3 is CASSLGEETQYF. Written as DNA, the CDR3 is TGCGCCAGCAGCTTAGGGGAAGAGACCCAGTACTTC.

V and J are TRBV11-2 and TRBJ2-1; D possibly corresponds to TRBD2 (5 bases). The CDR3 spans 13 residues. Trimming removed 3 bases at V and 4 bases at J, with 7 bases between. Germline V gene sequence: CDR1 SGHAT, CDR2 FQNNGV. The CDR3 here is CASSFRGYNEQFF. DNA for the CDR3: TGTGCCAGCAGCTTCCGGGGATACAATGAGCAGTTCTTC.

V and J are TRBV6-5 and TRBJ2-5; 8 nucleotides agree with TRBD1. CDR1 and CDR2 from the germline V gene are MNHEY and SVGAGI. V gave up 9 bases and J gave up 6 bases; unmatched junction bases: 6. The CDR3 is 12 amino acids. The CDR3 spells CASTTGGQTQYF. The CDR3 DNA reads TGTGCCAGTACCACAGGGGGACAGACCCAGTACTTC.

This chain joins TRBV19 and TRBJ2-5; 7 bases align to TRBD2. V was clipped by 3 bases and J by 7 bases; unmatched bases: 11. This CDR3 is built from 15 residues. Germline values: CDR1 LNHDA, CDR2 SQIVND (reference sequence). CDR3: CASSIGGGGRGTQYF. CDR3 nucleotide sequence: TGTGCCAGTAGTATTGGGGGGGGTGGACGCGGGACCCAGTACTTC.